The 13 T cell receptor beta chains listed next were all sequenced from one sample in a study of glioma-infiltrating T cells. TCR alpha and beta CDR3 regions were amplified from RNA using iRepertoire nested multiplex PCR. TCRdb re-derived calls from the multiplex PCR reads in MiXCR, one entry per CDR3 protein. The sample includes about 210,000 distinct CDR3 sequences, about 32% of them seen just once. The specimen was glioma tissue, nonneoplastic brain tissue, or PBMCs (not recorded which). The receptor set was obtained from a human donor with low-grade glioma or glioblastoma, undergoing nonglioma brain surgery, or in good health (not recorded which).

This clonotype has at least ten counts. This chain joins TRBV15 and TRBJ2-1, with 12 bases that match TRBD2. After removal of 0 bases from V and 6 bases from J, the junction contained 6 bases not matched to a gene. The germline V gene has CDR1 LNHNV and CDR2 YYDKDF (reference sequence). The CDR3 is made up of 17 amino acids. CDR3 sequence: CATSREPRLAGANEQFF. CDR3 nucleotide sequence: TGTGCCACCAGCAGAGAGCCGAGACTAGCGGGAGCCAATGAGCAGTTCTTC.

This clonotype was counted at least ten times. V is TRBV29-1 and J is TRBJ1-1; D not certain. The CDR3 totals 11 residues. Germline V gene lookup returns CDR1 SQVTM and CDR2 ANQGSEA. V was cut by 4 bases and J by 7 bases, with 10 bases left in between. The DNA for the CDR3 is TGCAGCGTTGTCCCAGGAAGTGAAGCTTTCTTT. Its translation is CSVVPGSEAFF.

This clonotype has ten or more counts. V gene TRBV20-1 combines with J gene TRBJ1-2, with D unclear. The ends were cut back, 8 bases at V and 4 bases at J, with 14 bases in the middle. The CDR3 loop spans 12 amino acids. CDR1 DFQATT and CDR2 SNEGSKA come from the germline V gene (reference sequence). The CDR3 loop reads CSIGLLGYGYTF. The CDR3 DNA is TGCAGTATCGGCCTTCTAGGCTATGGCTACACCTTC.

Remarks on this clonotype: Given a much more abundant clone one base away, this may be a read error. The chain couples TRBV18 to TRBJ1-1; the match to TRBD1 covers 9 bases. Germline V lookup: CDR1 KGHSH, CDR2 LQKENI. This CDR3 is built from 14 residues. CDR3 region: CSSSPGTGPSEAFF. The CDR3 nucleotides are TGTTCCAGCTCTCCCGGGACAGGGCCCTCTGAAGCTTTCTTT.

This chain links TRBV20-1 with TRBJ2-3; 14 bases fit TRBD2. Germline loops: CDR1 DFQATT, CDR2 SNEGSKA (reference sequence). This CDR3 is built from 15 residues. J lost 8 bases, V lost 6 bases, and 10 bases had no gene match. Here the CDR3 DNA reads TGCAGTGCCGAGGGGACTAGCGGGAGAGGGGGTACGCAGTATTTT. It codes for CSAEGTSGRGGTQYF.

This clonotype was counted many times. V is TRBV6-1 and J is TRBJ1-1; D is uncertain. The CDR3 loop spans 13 amino acids. Germline CDR1 is MNHNS and CDR2 is SASEGT. CDR3: CDIIPGSPTEAFF. The DNA of the CDR3 is TGTGACATTATACCGGGGTCCCCAACTGAAGCTTTCTTT.

This clonotype was detected many times. V is TRBV7-2 and J is TRBJ2-2; 12 bases align to TRBD2. The germline gives CDR1 SGHTA, CDR2 FQGNSA. The J segment lost 4 bases and the V segment lost 1 base, leaving 4 bases of the junction unmatched. The CDR3 is 17 residues long. CDR3 in amino acids: CASSLGLAGAGTGELFF. The DNA for the CDR3 is TGTGCCAGCAGCTTAGGACTAGCGGGAGCGGGCACCGGGGAGCTGTTTTTT. Together with reference TRBV7-2 and TRBJ2-2, the CDR3 gives the full variable domain: GAGVSQSPSNKVTEKGKDVELRCDPISGHTALYWYRQSLGQGLEFLIYFQGNSAPDKSGLPSDRFSAERTGGSVSTLTIQRTQQEDSAVYLCASSLGLAGAGTGELFFGEGSRLTVL.

The table lists this clonotype with a few counts. The rearrangement links TRBV29-1 to TRBJ2-1; 9 bases fit TRBD1. This CDR3 comprises 13 residues. Germline V gives CDR1 SQVTM, CDR2 ANQGSEA. Germline trimming cut 6 bases from V and 4 bases from J; bases unmatched to any gene: 4. The CDR3 nucleotides read TGCAGCGTAACCGGGACAGGGTACAATGAGCAGTTCTTC. Protein sequence: CSVTGTGYNEQFF.

About this clonotype: A much larger clone is a single base away; this may be a read error. The chain links TRBV7-2 to TRBJ2-7; D may be TRBD2 (5 bases). Germline V CDR1 and CDR2: SGHTA, FQGNSA. The V gene lost 2 bases and the J gene lost 4 bases, with 18 bases spanning the gap. This CDR3 is built from 16 residues. CDR3 in amino acids: CASSLFTRGPRYEQYF. The CDR3 nucleotides read TGTGCCAGCAGCTTATTTACGAGAGGGCCCAGGTACGAGCAGTACTTC.

This clonotype was counted many times. The rearrangement uses TRBV4-1 and TRBJ2-1, with 7 bases that match TRBD2. CDR1 and CDR2 (germline): MGHRA, YSYEKL. V lost 0 bases to trimming and J lost 3 bases; unmatched junction nucleotides: 14. The CDR3 covers 19 residues. The CDR3 DNA reads as TGCGCCAGCAGCCAAGATATACTAGGCGGGAGAAAGATCTACAATGAGCAGTTCTTC. Translating gives CASSQDILGGRKIYNEQFF.

As for this clonotype: A much larger clone lies a single base off, so this may be a read error. The chain links TRBV10-3 to TRBJ1-2; 8 nucleotides agree with TRBD1. In germline, CDR1 is ENHRY, CDR2 SYGVKD. This CDR3 spans 14 amino acids. The CDR3 nucleotides are TGTGCCATCAGTGATCTACAGGGGGGGGATGGCGACACCTTC. Its translation: CAISDLQGGDGDTF.

At least ten counts were recorded for this clonotype. This chain uses TRBV7-2 with TRBJ2-7; D not certain. This CDR3 contains 15 residues. V lost 2 bases and J lost 2, with 13 bases in between. Germline values: CDR1 SGHTA, CDR2 FQGNSA. CDR3 nucleotides: TGTGCCAGCAGCTTATCAAGCAACCAAGCCTACGAGCAGTACTTC. It encodes CASSLSSNQAYEQYF.

On this clonotype itself: A read error may be the cause here, since a much bigger clone is one base away. The chain is built from TRBV19 and TRBJ2-1; no firm D call. Germline V gives CDR1 LNHDA, CDR2 SQIVND (reference sequence). The germline V and J ends were trimmed by 5 bases and 3 bases, with 14 bases remaining between them. The CDR3 runs to 15 residues. DNA of the CDR3: TGTGCCAGTAGTGTCTTCAGTAGCTACTACAATGAGCAGTTCTTC. Translated, it gives CASSVFSSYYNEQFF.